There are a few counts of the clone carrying this TCR beta chain. Its antigen is currently unknown. The CDR3 is 13 amino acids. The ends were cut back, 0 bases at V and 1 base at J, with 4 bases in the middle. Germline V lookup: CDR1 SGDLS, CDR2 YYNGEE. This entry is derived from a study of T-cell memory formation after mild COVID-19. Barcoded TCR alpha and TCR beta cDNA libraries with UMIs came from 5'RACE using constant-segment primers. TCRdb reprocessed the 5' RACE reads with MiXCR, giving one entry per CDR3 protein. This table holds some 180,000 distinct CDR3 sequences, roughly 18% found once. Study findings and constraints: Clones that contracted clustered mainly in CM and EM if CD4+ and in EMRA if CD8+.

The sample comprised PBMCs or a T cell subset sorted from them (not recorded which). The TCR sequence derives from a man aged 18 to 35 who had mild COVID-19 (a few samples of this study predate the infection). Cell type and time point are not known. The chain joins TRBV9 to TRBJ1-1; no reliable D call. CDR3 coding DNA: TGTGCCAGCAGCGTAGGGACGAACACTGAAGCTTTCTTT. Residues: CASSVGTNTEAFF.